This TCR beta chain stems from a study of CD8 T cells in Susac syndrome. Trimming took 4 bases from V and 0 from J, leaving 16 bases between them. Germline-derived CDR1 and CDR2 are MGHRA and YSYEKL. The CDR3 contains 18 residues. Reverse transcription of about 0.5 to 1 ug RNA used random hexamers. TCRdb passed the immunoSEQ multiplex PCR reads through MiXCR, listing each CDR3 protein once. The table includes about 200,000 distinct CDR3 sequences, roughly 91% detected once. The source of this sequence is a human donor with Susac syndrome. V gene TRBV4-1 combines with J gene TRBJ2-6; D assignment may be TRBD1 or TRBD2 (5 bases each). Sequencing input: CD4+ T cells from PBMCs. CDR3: CASSRGLAGTSGANVLTF. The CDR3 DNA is TGCGCCAGCAGCCGGGGGTTGGCAGGGACCTCTGGGGCCAACGTCCTGACTTTC.